This is a list of T cell receptor beta chains from one sample in a study of early T cells in non-severe SARS-CoV-2 infection. TCRdb used MiXCR to reprocess the 5' RACE reads, holding one entry per CDR3 protein. The table lists 75,000 to 90,000 distinct CDR3 sequences, 5% to 7% of them singletons. Material: whole blood. The source of these receptors is an adult who was a healthcare worker with PCR-confirmed SARS-CoV-2 infection or an uninfected control (not recorded which). CDR3s include the opening cysteine and the closing phenylalanine or tryptophan. Fields, in order: V gene, clone size, J gene, D gene, CDR3 protein, CDR3 DNA. The D gene is left open where the match is weak. Only part of the rows carry a size: once, few, many, or a class if the clone is expanded.

>TRBV25-1|few|TRBJ2-4|.
CASRPNTESIQYF
TGTGCCAGCAGGCCTAACACGGAGAGCATTCAGTACTTC
>TRBV7-8|many|TRBJ2-7|.
CASSLGTRNEQYF
TGTGCCAGCAGCTTGGGGACCAGGAACGAGCAGTACTTC
>TRBV6-2/TRBV6-3|few|TRBJ2-2|.
CASRIEGTGELFF
TGTGCCAGCAGGATTGAAGGCACCGGGGAGCTGTTTTTT
>TRBV14|few|TRBJ2-5|.
CASSRPETQETQYF
TGTGCCAGCAGCCGGCCAGAGACCCAAGAGACCCAGTACTTC
>TRBV28|few|TRBJ2-7|.
CASSSLPGLANRAAVYEQYF
TGTGCCAGCAGTTCCCTACCGGGACTGGCAAACCGAGCTGCAGTCTACGAGCAGTACTTC
>TRBV11-2|few|TRBJ2-7|TRBD1
CASSLEDRANEQYF
TGTGCCAGCAGCTTGGAAGACAGGGCCAACGAGCAGTACTTC
>TRBV7-2|many|TRBJ2-1|TRBD2
CASTLTSGTYNEQFF
TGTGCCAGCACCCTTACTAGCGGGACTTACAATGAGCAGTTCTTC
>TRBV27|.|TRBJ2-5|TRBD1
CASRTGNQETQYF
TGTGCCAGTCGGACAGGAAACCAAGAGACCCAGTACTTC
>TRBV30|few|TRBJ1-2|.
CAWSVWESYTF
TGTGCCTGGAGTGTATGGGAAAGCTACACCTTC
>TRBV9|few|TRBJ2-2|.
CASSVTQGGRDTGELFF
TGTGCCAGCAGCGTAACGCAGGGAGGTAGGGACACCGGGGAGCTGTTTTTT
>TRBV11-3|few|TRBJ2-1|.
CASRGQFF
TGTGCCAGCAGGGGGCAGTTCTTC
>TRBV2|many|TRBJ1-1|.
CASSPGAKAFF
TGTGCCAGCAGCCCGGGGGCGAAAGCTTTCTTT
>TRBV5-5|.|TRBJ2-7|.
CASSLGDWAEQYF
TGTGCCAGCAGCTTGGGGGACTGGGCCGAGCAGTACTTC
>TRBV6-5|many|TRBJ2-3|TRBD2
CASSNETSGVSTDTQYF
TGTGCCAGCAGTAATGAGACTAGCGGAGTAAGCACAGATACGCAGTATTTT
>TRBV6-6|.|TRBJ2-3|TRBD2
CASSYSGLAGVYDTQYF
TGTGCCAGCAGTTACTCCGGACTAGCGGGAGTTTATGATACGCAGTATTTT
>TRBV18|.|TRBJ2-7|.
CASSPPSRREQYF
TGTGCCAGCTCACCACCGTCCAGGCGCGAGCAGTACTTC
>TRBV5-1|many|TRBJ1-5|TRBD1
CASSTGTDNQPQHF
TGCGCCAGCAGCACCGGGACAGACAATCAGCCCCAGCATTTT
>TRBV7-9|.|TRBJ1-1|.
CAYSPGTGGSNTEAFF
TGTGCCTACTCCCCCGGGACCGGCGGGTCGAACACTGAAGCTTTCTTT
>TRBV18|.|TRBJ1-1|TRBD1
CASSPWTGQGTEAFF
TGTGCCAGCTCACCGTGGACAGGGCAAGGCACTGAAGCTTTCTTT
>TRBV27|few|TRBJ2-2|TRBD2
CASSPRLAGGPGELFF
TGTGCCAGCAGTCCCCGACTAGCGGGAGGGCCCGGGGAGCTGTTTTTT